This T cell receptor beta chain was found in a study of technical replicates of blood from several donors. Libraries were prepared by immunoSEQ multiplex PCR; TCRdb keeps only in-frame clonotypes and omits some of them. Found here are about 88,000 clones, 85% to 95% of them singletons; the top ten hold about 0.26%. This TCR derives from a human donor in good health. Sample: T cells isolated from PBMCs.

The CDR3 DNA sequence: TGTGCCAGCAGCCAGACAGATAGCAATCAGCCCCAGCATTTT. Translating it yields CASSQTDSNQPQHF. The chain combines TRBV6-6 with TRBJ1-5; maybe TRBD1 (5 bases). The V gene lost 6 bases and the J gene lost 0 bases, with 9 bases spanning the gap. The CDR3 loop spans 14 amino acids. CDR1 and CDR2 from the germline V gene are MNHNY and SVGAGI (reference sequence).